This entry concerns a single TCR beta chain. Antigen: not known. The CDR3 is 13 residues long. The ends were cut back, 6 bases at V and 1 base at J, with 10 bases in the middle. The germline gives CDR1 MDHEN, CDR2 SYDVKM. These data come from a study of shared clonotypes between healthy human individuals. Overall study findings and caveats: The low donor count limited represented genetic and exposure-history diversity.

Authors' methods: Filtering differed, since immunoSEQ gave only junction sequences and no quality scores. The protocol was immunoSEQ multiplex PCR, while the TCRdb copy is restricted to in-frame clones and leaves out a portion. The V and J calls and clone size are taken from that table; D and trimming were inferred from the DNA. The sample records 450,000 to 550,000 clones, 79% being singletons. Genomic DNA for unsorted samples, which was extracted with the QIAamp DNA Blood Mini kit, came from around 93 million PBMCs. Sequencing was done on a sample of PBMCs. The sequence was collected from a woman aged 40 to 55 in good health. Some clones in this sample may be carry-over from other donors' samples. The rearrangement joins TRBV28 to TRBJ2-7, with a tentative D call TRBD2 (6 bases). For the CDR3, the DNA is TGTGCCAGCAGGCGGGGCAGGTCCTACGAGCAGTACTTC. Protein product: CASRRGRSYEQYF. The full variable domain, in which reference TRBV28 and TRBJ2-7 provide the parts outside the CDR3, is DVKVTQSSRYLVKRTGEKVFLECVQDMDHENMFWYRQDPGLGLRLIYFSYDVKMKEKGDIPEGYSVSREKKERFSLILESASTNQTSMYLCASRRGRSYEQYFGPGTRLTVT.